Listed here are 31 T cell receptor beta chains from one sample, sequenced in a study of shared clonotypes between healthy human individuals. Some clones are missing from TCRdb's copy, which holds only in-frame ones; the method was immunoSEQ multiplex PCR. The sample has millions of clones, approximately 95% seen once. Sequenced: naive CD4+ T cells sorted from blood. The subset denotes: CD45RA+ positively selected. Source of these receptors: a man between 18 and 29 years old in good health.

The chain carries TRBV5-4 and TRBJ1-2, with D uncertain. The CDR3 has 11 amino acids. The V end was cut by 4 bases, the J end by 0 bases, with 1 base between. The germline gives CDR1 SGHNT, CDR2 YYREEE (reference sequence). CDR3 DNA sequence: TGTGCCAGCAGCACTAACTATGGCTACACCTTC. Translated: CASSTNYGYTF.

The genes are TRBV13 and TRBJ2-7, with a possible D match to TRBD2 (6 bases). CDR1 is PRHDT and CDR2 is FYEKMQ in the germline V gene (reference sequence). This CDR3 has 12 amino acids. V was cut by 6 bases and J by 5 bases, with 11 bases left in between. In DNA, the CDR3 is TGTGCCAGCAGGCGGGGTTTACACGAGCAGTACTTC. Translating it yields CASRRGLHEQYF.

The DNA of the CDR3 is TGTGCCAGTCTGGGCCCCGAAAGGACAGCCGGGGAGCTGTTTTTT. Residues: CASLGPERTAGELFF. V gene TRBV19 combines with J gene TRBJ2-2; tentative D call: TRBD1 (6 bases). This CDR3 contains 15 residues. The V end lost 8 bases, the J end lost 6 bases, and 19 bases lay between the germline ends. Germline CDR1 reads LNHDA; CDR2 reads SQIVND (reference sequence).

Remarks on this clone: The same CDR3 can be traced to other DNA sequences in this sample. The CDR3 coding sequence is TGTGCCAGCAGCCCCCGGGCCACAGATACGCAGTATTTT. This translates into CASSPRATDTQYF. The rearrangement links TRBV7-9 to TRBJ2-3; D is unresolved. Trimming pared 5 bases from V and 2 bases from J, leaving 8 bases between. Per germline, CDR1 SEHNR and CDR2 FQNEAQ (reference sequence). The CDR3 has 13 residues.

Here the CDR3 DNA reads TGTGCCTGGAGGGCTGGGGGGTTCTATAATTCACCCCTCCACTTT. This encodes CAWRAGGFYNSPLHF. The chain carries TRBV30 and TRBJ1-6; perhaps TRBD1 as D (5 bases). The germline CDR1 and CDR2 sequences are GTSNPN and SVGIG (reference sequence). Trimming cost V 3 bases and J 3 bases, with 12 bases left between them. This CDR3 contains 15 residues.

The chain combines TRBV6-1 with TRBJ2-3, with D possibly called TRBD1 or TRBD2 (5 bases each). Trimming removed 4 bases at V and 6 bases at J, with 20 bases between. Germline V gene sequence: CDR1 MNHNS, CDR2 SASEGT. The CDR3 spans 16 residues. The CDR3 loop is CASSGPSGTRSDTQYF. DNA for the CDR3: TGTGCCAGCAGTGGCCCTTCCGGGACCCGGTCGGATACGCAGTATTTT.

This clone was seen just once. V is TRBV4-1 and J is TRBJ2-1; 9 nucleotides align to TRBD1. This CDR3 region has 16 residues. The V gene's germline CDR1 is MGHRA and CDR2 YSYEKL. V lost 0 bases to trimming and J lost 2 bases; unmatched junction nucleotides: 2. This chain's CDR3 is CASSQEGTGTYNEQFF. CDR3 sequence (DNA): TGCGCCAGCAGCCAAGAGGGGACAGGGACCTACAATGAGCAGTTCTTC.

The rearrangement uses TRBV5-1 and TRBJ1-4; D is ambiguous. The germline V gene encodes CDR1 SGHRS and CDR2 YFSETQ. CDR3 length: 16 residues. The ends were cut back, 0 bases at V and 2 bases at J, with 11 bases in the middle. CDR3 protein: CASSLGQSNTNEKLFF. In nucleotides, the CDR3 is TGCGCCAGCAGCTTGGGCCAGAGTAATACTAATGAAAAACTGTTTTTT.

The genes are TRBV6-5 and TRBJ2-3, with 9 bases matching TRBD2. Germline V gene lookup returns CDR1 MNHEY and CDR2 SVGAGI. CDR3 length equals 15 residues. V gave up 9 bases and J gave up 4 bases; unmatched junction bases: 11. This chain's CDR3 is CASRGGGRVPDTQYF. The CDR3 DNA reads TGTGCCAGTAGGGGTGGCGGGAGGGTGCCAGATACGCAGTATTTT.

V and J are TRBV28 and TRBJ2-2; tentative D call: TRBD1 (5 bases). Germline-derived CDR1 and CDR2 are MDHEN and SYDVKM. The CDR3 is 15 residues long. V lost 7 bases, J lost 2 bases, and 14 bases lay in between. The CDR3 DNA sequence: TGTGCCAGCAAGTCGAGGCAGGGAAACACCGGGGAGCTGTTTTTT. It encodes CASKSRQGNTGELFF. Full variable domain (missing parts from reference TRBV28 and TRBJ2-2): DVKVTQSSRYLVKRTGEKVFLECVQDMDHENMFWYRQDPGLGLRLIYFSYDVKMKEKGDIPEGYSVSREKKERFSLILESASTNQTSMYLCASKSRQGNTGELFFGEGSRLTVL.

This chain links TRBV7-2 with TRBJ2-1, with 10 bases matching TRBD2. Per the germline V gene, CDR1 is SGHTA and CDR2 is FQGNSA. This CDR3 spans 15 amino acids. V lost 1 base, J lost 10 bases, and 7 bases stayed unmatched. The CDR3 is CASSLEASGSREQFF. The DNA of the CDR3 is TGTGCCAGCAGCTTAGAGGCTAGCGGGAGCAGGGAGCAGTTCTTC.

The V and J genes are TRBV6-6 and TRBJ1-1; tentatively, D is TRBD1 (6 bases). Trimming shortened V by 4 bases and J by 1 base, and 13 bases separated the two germline ends. Looked up from germline, CDR1 is MNHNY and CDR2 is SVGAGI (reference sequence). The CDR3 runs 15 residues. The CDR3 loop reads CASSSGARENTEAFF. For the CDR3, the DNA is TGTGCCAGCAGTTCGGGGGCGAGGGAGAACACTGAAGCTTTCTTT.

The CDR3 reads CASSEIYYNSPLHF. DNA of the CDR3: TGTGCCAGCAGTGAAATTTACTATAATTCACCCCTCCACTTT. The chain employs TRBV6-1 and TRBJ1-6; D is unclear. The CDR3 totals 14 residues. V lost 2 bases and J lost 3, with 5 bases in between. CDR1 is MNHNS and CDR2 is SASEGT in the germline V gene.

CDR3 in amino acids: CASRGGSRSYNSPLHF. CDR3 DNA: TGTGCCAGCAGGGGGGGGTCGCGCTCCTATAATTCACCCCTCCACTTT. This rearrangement joins TRBV27 to TRBJ1-6; tentative D call: TRBD1 (5 bases). V lost 6 bases and J 0 bases, leaving 12 bases between the germline ends. The CDR3 length is 16 residues. In germline, CDR1 is MNHEY, CDR2 SMNVEV (reference sequence).

The J gene is TRBJ1-4, the V gene TRBV10-3, with 12 bases matching TRBD1. The length of the CDR3 is 13 residues. V was clipped by 4 bases and J by 14 bases; unmatched bases: 5. Germline V gene data show CDR1 as ENHRY and CDR2 as SYGVKD. This CDR3 is CAISAGQGAGLFF. The DNA for the CDR3 is TGTGCCATCAGTGCGGGACAGGGGGCAGGGCTGTTTTTT.

Notes on this clone: The sample carries other DNA sequences with the same CDR3. V is TRBV18 and J is TRBJ1-2, with a tentative D call TRBD1 (5 bases). Germline CDR1 reads KGHSH; CDR2 reads LQKENI. This CDR3 region has 13 residues. The V end was cut by 4 bases, the J end by 4 bases, with 10 bases between. CDR3 sequence reads: CASSQTDSYGYTF. As DNA, the CDR3 is TGTGCCAGCTCACAGACAGATAGCTATGGCTACACCTTC.

The chain is built from TRBV5-1 and TRBJ2-3; 8 bases line up with TRBD2. V dropped 1 base and J dropped 3; count of bases not matched to a gene: 4. Germline lookup yields CDR1 SGHRS and CDR2 YFSETQ. The CDR3 totals 15 residues. CDR3 nucleotides: TGCGCCAGCAGCTTGTCGGGAGGGGTTACAGATACGCAGTATTTT. Translated, it gives CASSLSGGVTDTQYF. The full variable domain, with the rest looked up from reference TRBV5-1 and TRBJ2-3, is KAGVTQTPRYLIKTRGQQVTLSCSPISGHRSVSWYQQTPGQGLQFLFEYFSETQRNKGNFPGRFSGRQFSNSRSEMNVSTLELGDSALYLCASSLSGGVTDTQYFGPGTRLTVL.

The chain is built from TRBV11-2 and TRBJ1-1, with 10 bases lining up with TRBD1. Losses at the gene ends were 5 bases for V and 10 bases for J; bases not matched to a gene: 7. The CDR3 runs 13 residues. The germline gives CDR1 SGHAT, CDR2 FQNNGV. CDR3 amino acids: CASSPRDRGRAFF. The CDR3 DNA sequence: TGTGCCAGCAGCCCCCGGGACAGGGGTCGAGCTTTCTTT.

This chain joins TRBV5-4 and TRBJ1-5; 8 bases agree with TRBD1. The CDR3 is 16 residues long. Germline loops: CDR1 SGHNT, CDR2 YYREEE (reference sequence). The junction had 11 bases not matched to a gene; V was cut back by 4 bases and J by 5 bases. CDR3 coding DNA: TGTGCCAGCAGCAATTACACAGGGGGAATTGATCAGCCCCAGCATTTT. Its protein is CASSNYTGGIDQPQHF. Full variable domain (remainder filled in from reference TRBV5-4 and TRBJ1-5): ETGVTQSPTHLIKTRGQQVTLRCSSQSGHNTVSWYQQALGQGPQFIFQYYREEENGRGNFPPRFSGLQFPNYSSELNVNALELDDSALYLCASSNYTGGIDQPQHFGDGTRLSIL.

The chain links TRBV20-1 to TRBJ1-5, with D possibly matching TRBD1 (5 bases). The germline gives CDR1 DFQATT, CDR2 SNEGSKA (reference sequence). V lost 6 bases to trimming and J lost 5 bases, with 8 bases between them. The CDR3 contains 11 residues. The CDR3 nucleotides read TGCAGTGCCGGGGGGTATCAGCCCCAGCATTTT. Translated, it gives CSAGGYQPQHF.

This clone was counted a single time. The junction departs from the called germline gene at one end, perhaps through a read error. This chain joins TRBV4-3 and TRBJ2-1; tentatively, D is TRBD2 (7 bases). Germline loops: CDR1 LGHNA, CDR2 YSLEER. The CDR3 extends over 14 amino acids. Written as DNA, the CDR3 is TGCGCCATCGAAAAGGGGGGGGATTACAACGAGCAGTTCTTC. Translating it yields CAIEKGGDYNEQFF.

This clone was observed a single time. V and J are TRBV2 and TRBJ1-2, with D maybe TRBD1 (6 bases). V was cut by 4 bases and J by 4 bases, with 16 bases left in between. The CDR3 has 15 amino acids. Per the germline V gene, CDR1 is SNHLY and CDR2 is FYNNEI. The CDR3 sequence is CASSGQPGQTYGYTF. The CDR3 nucleotides read TGTGCCAGCAGTGGACAGCCCGGACAGACCTATGGCTACACCTTC.

The chain recombines TRBV9 with TRBJ2-3; D possibly corresponds to TRBD1 (6 bases). The CDR3 has 14 amino acids. CDR1 and CDR2 from the germline V gene are SGDLS and YYNGEE. Trimming cost V 4 bases and J 4 bases, with 13 bases left between them. This CDR3 is CASSPPTGSDTQYF. Here the CDR3 DNA reads TGTGCCAGCAGCCCGCCGACAGGTTCAGATACGCAGTATTTT.

This sequence joins TRBV30 and TRBJ1-2; no firm D call. The CDR3 runs 18 residues. The germline V gene has CDR1 GTSNPN and CDR2 SVGIG (reference sequence). V dropped 0 bases and J dropped 0 bases, with 20 bases sitting between them. CDR3 loop: CAWSVRAVRGGANYGYTF. Written as DNA, the CDR3 is TGTGCCTGGAGTGTACGAGCAGTGAGAGGTGGGGCTAACTATGGCTACACCTTC.

This sequence joins TRBV7-9 and TRBJ2-7; TRBD1 agrees at 7 bases. The CDR3 contains 15 residues. CDR1 is SEHNR, CDR2 FQNEAQ, per germline (reference sequence). V lost 1 base to trimming and J lost 2 bases; unmatched junction nucleotides: 5. Here the CDR3 reads CASSLGTGYTYEQYF. The CDR3, as DNA: TGTGCCAGCAGCTTAGGGACAGGTTACACCTACGAGCAGTACTTC.

This clone was recorded only once. This specimen includes other DNA sequences encoding the same CDR3. This sequence joins TRBV9 and TRBJ2-5, with TRBD2 matching 12 bases. From germline, CDR1 is SGDLS and CDR2 YYNGEE. The length of the CDR3 is 14 residues. The junction had 3 bases not matched to a gene; V was cut back by 4 bases and J by 5 bases. In DNA form, the CDR3 reads TGTGCCAGCAGCCCAGGGACTAGCGGGGAGACCCAGTACTTC. Its translation: CASSPGTSGETQYF. The full variable domain, with the rest looked up from reference TRBV9 and TRBJ2-5, is DSGVTQTPKHLITATGQRVTLRCSPRSGDLSVYWYQQSLDQGLQFLIQYYNGEERAKGNILERFSAQQFPDLHSELNLSSLELGDSALYFCASSPGTSGETQYFGPGTRLLVL.

The chain is built from TRBV30 and TRBJ2-2; 7 positions agree with TRBD2. Per the germline V gene, CDR1 is GTSNPN and CDR2 is SVGIG (reference sequence). The CDR3 extends over 15 amino acids. V shed 3 bases and J 4 bases; nucleotides not matched to a gene: 8. The CDR3 region has the DNA TGTGCCTGGAGGGGGGGGTCCTACGGCACCGGGGAGCTGTTTTTT. Protein product: CAWRGGSYGTGELFF. Filled out from reference TRBV30 and TRBJ2-2, the complete variable domain reads SQTIHQWPATLVQPVGSPLSLECTVEGTSNPNLYWYRQAAGRGLQLLFYSVGIGQISSEVPQNLSASRPQDRQFILSSKKLLLSDSGFYLCAWRGGSYGTGELFFGEGSRLTVL.

The chain recombines TRBV6-1 with TRBJ2-1; D is unclear. CDR1 is MNHNS and CDR2 is SASEGT in the germline V gene. Deletions cut 0 bases from V and 0 bases from J, with 6 bases between. The CDR3 totals 15 residues. The CDR3 is CASSEAVGSYNEQFF. CDR3 DNA: TGTGCCAGCAGTGAAGCGGTAGGCTCCTACAATGAGCAGTTCTTC.

This sequence joins TRBV6-5 and TRBJ1-5; unclear D gene. This CDR3 has 16 amino acids. Trimming cost V 0 bases and J 8 bases, with 17 bases left between them. Germline V gene lookup returns CDR1 MNHEY and CDR2 SVGAGI. CDR3 region: CASSYSGVSFQEPQHF. CDR3 DNA sequence: TGTGCCAGCAGTTACTCTGGGGTTAGTTTTCAGGAGCCCCAGCATTTT.

In the case of this clone: Other DNA sequences from this sample encode an identical CDR3 as well. This chain connects TRBV5-6 to TRBJ2-7, with D unresolved. The germline gives CDR1 SGHDT, CDR2 YYEEEE. The V end was cut by 1 base, the J end by 2 bases, with 10 bases between. The CDR3 has 14 amino acids. The CDR3 sequence: CASSLRAGTYEQYF. CDR3 nucleotide sequence: TGTGCCAGCAGCTTGCGGGCAGGTACCTACGAGCAGTACTTC.

This chain joins TRBV7-2 and TRBJ2-5, with 8 bases lining up with TRBD2. Trimming removed 5 bases from V and 13 bases from J; junction bases left unmatched: 15. The CDR3 spans 14 residues. Germline V lookup: CDR1 SGHTA, CDR2 FQGNSA. The CDR3 protein is CASSPGSLPSGGYF. CDR3 sequence (DNA): TGTGCCAGCAGCCCGGGCTCACTCCCGAGCGGGGGGTACTTC. The entire variable domain, with the rest obtained from reference TRBV7-2 and TRBJ2-5, is as follows: GAGVSQSPSNKVTEKGKDVELRCDPISGHTALYWYRQSLGQGLEFLIYFQGNSAPDKSGLPSDRFSAERTGGSVSTLTIQRTQQEDSAVYLCASSPGSLPSGGYFGPGTRLLVL.